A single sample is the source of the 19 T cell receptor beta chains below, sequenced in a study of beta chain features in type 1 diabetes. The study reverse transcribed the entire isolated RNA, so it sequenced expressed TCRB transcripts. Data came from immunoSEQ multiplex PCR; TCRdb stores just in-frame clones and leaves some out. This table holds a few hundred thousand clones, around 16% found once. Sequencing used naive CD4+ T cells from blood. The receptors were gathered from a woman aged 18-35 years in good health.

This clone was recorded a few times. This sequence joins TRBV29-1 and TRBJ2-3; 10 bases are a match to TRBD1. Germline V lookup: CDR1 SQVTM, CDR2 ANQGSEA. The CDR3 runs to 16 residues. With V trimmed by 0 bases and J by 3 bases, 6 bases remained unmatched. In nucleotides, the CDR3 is TGCAGCGTTGAAGATATGGTGGGACAGGGGACAGATACGCAGTATTTT. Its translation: CSVEDMVGQGTDTQYF.

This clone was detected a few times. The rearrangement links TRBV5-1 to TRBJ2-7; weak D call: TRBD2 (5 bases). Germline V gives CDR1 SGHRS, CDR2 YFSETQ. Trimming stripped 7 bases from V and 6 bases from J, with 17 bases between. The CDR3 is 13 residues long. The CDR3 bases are TGCGCCAGCGGAGCGGAACAAGGGAGCGAGCAGTACTTC. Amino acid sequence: CASGAEQGSEQYF. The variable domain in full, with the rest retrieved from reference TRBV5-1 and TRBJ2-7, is KAGVTQTPRYLIKTRGQQVTLSCSPISGHRSVSWYQQTPGQGLQFLFEYFSETQRNKGNFPGRFSGRQFSNSRSEMNVSTLELGDSALYLCASGAEQGSEQYFGPGTRLTVT.

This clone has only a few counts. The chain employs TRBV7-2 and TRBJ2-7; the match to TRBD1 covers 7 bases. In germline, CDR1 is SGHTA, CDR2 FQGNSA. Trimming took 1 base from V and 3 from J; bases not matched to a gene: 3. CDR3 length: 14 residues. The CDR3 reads CASSLVGQNYEQYF. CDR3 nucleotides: TGTGCCAGCAGCTTAGTGGGACAGAACTACGAGCAGTACTTC.

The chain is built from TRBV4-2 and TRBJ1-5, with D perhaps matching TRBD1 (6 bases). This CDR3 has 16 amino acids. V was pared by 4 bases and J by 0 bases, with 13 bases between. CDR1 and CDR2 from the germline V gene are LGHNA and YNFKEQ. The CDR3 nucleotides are TGTGCCAGCAGCCTAGATCGGGACATTAGCAATCAGCCCCAGCATTTT. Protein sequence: CASSLDRDISNQPQHF.

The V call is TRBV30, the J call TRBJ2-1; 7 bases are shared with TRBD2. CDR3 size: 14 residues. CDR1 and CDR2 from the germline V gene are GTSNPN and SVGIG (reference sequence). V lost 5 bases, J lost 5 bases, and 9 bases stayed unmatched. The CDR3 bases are TGTGCCTGGGGCTATGCGGGGGTCAACAATGAGCAGTTCTTC. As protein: CAWGYAGVNNEQFF. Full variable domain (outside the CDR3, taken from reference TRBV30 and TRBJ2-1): SQTIHQWPATLVQPVGSPLSLECTVEGTSNPNLYWYRQAAGRGLQLLFYSVGIGQISSEVPQNLSASRPQDRQFILSSKKLLLSDSGFYLCAWGYAGVNNEQFFGPGTRLTVL.

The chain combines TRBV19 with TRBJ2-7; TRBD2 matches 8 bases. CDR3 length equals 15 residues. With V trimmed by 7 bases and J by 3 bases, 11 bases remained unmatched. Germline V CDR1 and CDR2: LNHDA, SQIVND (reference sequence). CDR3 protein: CASKISGISVYEQYF. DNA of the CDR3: TGTGCCAGTAAAATTAGCGGGATTTCGGTCTACGAGCAGTACTTC.

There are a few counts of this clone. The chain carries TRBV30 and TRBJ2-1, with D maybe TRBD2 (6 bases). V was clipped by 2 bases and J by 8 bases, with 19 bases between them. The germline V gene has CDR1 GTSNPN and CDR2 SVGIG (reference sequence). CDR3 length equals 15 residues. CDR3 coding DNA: TGTGCCTGGAGTAGGGTCGGGAGTAGGAAGGATGAGCAGTTCTTC. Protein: CAWSRVGSRKDEQFF. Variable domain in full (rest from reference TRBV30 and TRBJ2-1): SQTIHQWPATLVQPVGSPLSLECTVEGTSNPNLYWYRQAAGRGLQLLFYSVGIGQISSEVPQNLSASRPQDRQFILSSKKLLLSDSGFYLCAWSRVGSRKDEQFFGPGTRLTVL.

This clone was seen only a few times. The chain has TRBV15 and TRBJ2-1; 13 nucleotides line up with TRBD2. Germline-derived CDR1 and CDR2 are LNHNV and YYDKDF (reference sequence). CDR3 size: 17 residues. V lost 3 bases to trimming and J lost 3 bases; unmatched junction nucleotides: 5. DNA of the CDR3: TGTGCCACCAGCAGGGCCGGGACTAGCGGGATCTACAATGAGCAGTTCTTC. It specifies CATSRAGTSGIYNEQFF.

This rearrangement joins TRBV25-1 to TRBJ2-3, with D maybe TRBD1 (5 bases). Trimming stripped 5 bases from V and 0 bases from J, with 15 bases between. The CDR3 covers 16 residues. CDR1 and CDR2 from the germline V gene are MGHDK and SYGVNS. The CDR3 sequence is CASSKRQWTSTDTQYF. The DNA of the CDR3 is TGTGCCAGCAGTAAAAGACAGTGGACGAGCACAGATACGCAGTATTTT.

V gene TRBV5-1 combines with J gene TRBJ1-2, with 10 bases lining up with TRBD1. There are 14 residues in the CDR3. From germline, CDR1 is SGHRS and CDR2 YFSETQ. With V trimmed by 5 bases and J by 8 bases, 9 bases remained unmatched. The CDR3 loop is CASRSPGQGSGYTF. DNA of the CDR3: TGCGCCAGCAGATCACCGGGACAGGGGAGCGGCTACACCTTC.

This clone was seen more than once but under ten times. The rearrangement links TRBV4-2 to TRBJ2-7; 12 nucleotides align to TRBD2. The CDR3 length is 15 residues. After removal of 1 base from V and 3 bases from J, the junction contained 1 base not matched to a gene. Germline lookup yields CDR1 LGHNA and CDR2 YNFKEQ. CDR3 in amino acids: CASSQGTSGVYEQYF. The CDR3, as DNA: TGTGCCAGCAGCCAAGGGACTAGCGGGGTCTACGAGCAGTACTTC.

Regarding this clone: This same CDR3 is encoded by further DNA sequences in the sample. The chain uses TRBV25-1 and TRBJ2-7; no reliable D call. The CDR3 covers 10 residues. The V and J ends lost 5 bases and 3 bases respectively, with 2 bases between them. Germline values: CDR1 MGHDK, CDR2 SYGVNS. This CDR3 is CASSYYEQYF. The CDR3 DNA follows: TGTGCCAGCAGTTACTACGAGCAGTACTTC.

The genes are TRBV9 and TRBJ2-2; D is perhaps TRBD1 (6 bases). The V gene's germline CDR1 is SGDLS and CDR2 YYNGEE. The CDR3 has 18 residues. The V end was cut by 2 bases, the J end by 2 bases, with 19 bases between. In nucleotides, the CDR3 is TGTGCCAGCAGCGTCGGTTTGGCGCCAGGGGTAAACACCGGGGAGCTGTTTTTT. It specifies CASSVGLAPGVNTGELFF.

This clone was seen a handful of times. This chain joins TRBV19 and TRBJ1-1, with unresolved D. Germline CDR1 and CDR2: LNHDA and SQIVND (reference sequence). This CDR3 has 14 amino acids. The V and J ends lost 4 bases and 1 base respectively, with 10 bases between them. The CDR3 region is CASSTGRENTEAFF. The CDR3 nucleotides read TGTGCCAGTAGTACCGGACGGGAGAACACTGAAGCTTTCTTT.

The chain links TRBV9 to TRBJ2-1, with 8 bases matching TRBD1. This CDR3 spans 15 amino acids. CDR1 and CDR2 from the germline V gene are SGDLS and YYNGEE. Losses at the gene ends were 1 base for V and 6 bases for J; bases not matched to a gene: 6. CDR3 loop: CASSVSPDRVNEQFF. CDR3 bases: TGTGCCAGCAGCGTAAGCCCGGACAGGGTCAATGAGCAGTTCTTC.

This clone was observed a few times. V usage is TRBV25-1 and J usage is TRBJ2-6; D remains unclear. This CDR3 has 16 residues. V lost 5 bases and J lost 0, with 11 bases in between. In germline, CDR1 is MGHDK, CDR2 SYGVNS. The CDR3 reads CASSFTGSSGANVLTF. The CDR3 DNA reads TGTGCCAGCAGTTTTACGGGTAGCTCTGGGGCCAACGTCCTGACTTTC.

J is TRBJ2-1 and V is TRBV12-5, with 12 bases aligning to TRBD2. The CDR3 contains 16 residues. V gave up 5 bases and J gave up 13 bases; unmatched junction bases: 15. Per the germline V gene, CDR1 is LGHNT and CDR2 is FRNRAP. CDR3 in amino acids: CASGPNGSSGRDPQFF. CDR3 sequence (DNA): TGTGCTAGTGGTCCTAATGGGTCTAGCGGGAGGGATCCCCAGTTCTTC.

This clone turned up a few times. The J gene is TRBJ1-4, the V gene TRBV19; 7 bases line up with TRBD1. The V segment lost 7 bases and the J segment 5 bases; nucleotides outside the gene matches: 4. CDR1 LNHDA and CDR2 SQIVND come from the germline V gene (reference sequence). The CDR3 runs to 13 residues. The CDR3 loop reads CASTGQQNEKLFF. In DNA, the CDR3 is TGTGCCAGTACGGGACAGCAAAATGAAAAACTGTTTTTT.

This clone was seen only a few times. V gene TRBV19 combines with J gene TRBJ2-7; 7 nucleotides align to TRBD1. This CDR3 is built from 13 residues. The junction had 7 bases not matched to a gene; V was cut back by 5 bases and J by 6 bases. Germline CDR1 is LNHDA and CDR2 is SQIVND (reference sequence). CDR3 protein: CASSPETGREQYF. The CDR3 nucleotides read TGTGCCAGTAGTCCGGAGACAGGGCGCGAGCAGTACTTC.